The rows below give T cell receptor beta chains drawn from one sample of a study of identifying expanded T cells in peripheral blood. TCRdb's table, derived via immunoSEQ multiplex PCR, lists solely in-frame clones and lacks some. The table shows 80,000 to 95,000 clones, with roughly 88% occurring only once. Sequenced input: blood. Receptors originate from a person aged 18 to 70 in good health. CDR3s include the opening cysteine and the closing phenylalanine or tryptophan. The D gene is left open where the match is weak. A row's size may be missing; if present it is once, few, many or a size class.

j_gene: TRBJ1-4; d_gene: NA; v_gene: TRBV7-9; abundance: once; CDR3aa: CASSPSGGRNEKLFF; CDR3nt: TGTGCCAGCAGCCCCTCGGGGGGCCGAAATGAAAAACTGTTTTTT
j_gene: TRBJ2-3; d_gene: NA; v_gene: TRBV6-1; abundance: NA; CDR3aa: CASSQGTWADTQYF; CDR3nt: TGTGCCAGCAGTCAAGGGACTTGGGCAGATACGCAGTATTTT
j_gene: TRBJ1-1; d_gene: NA; v_gene: TRBV5-6; abundance: once; CDR3aa: CASSLVAAPATEAFF; CDR3nt: TGTGCCAGCAGCTTGGTGGCAGCGCCCGCCACTGAAGCTTTCTTT
j_gene: TRBJ2-2; d_gene: NA; v_gene: TRBV7-9; abundance: NA; CDR3aa: CASSSVLIGELFF; CDR3nt: TGTGCCAGCAGCTCCGTCCTGATTGGGGAGCTGTTTTTT
j_gene: TRBJ2-7; d_gene: NA; v_gene: TRBV7-9; abundance: NA; CDR3aa: CASSFSGYEQYF; CDR3nt: TGTGCCAGCAGCTTCTCAGGATACGAGCAGTACTTC
j_gene: TRBJ1-2; d_gene: NA; v_gene: TRBV6-1; abundance: few; CDR3aa: CASSADTNYGYTF; CDR3nt: TGTGCCAGCAGTGCGGACACCAACTATGGCTACACCTTC
j_gene: TRBJ1-5; d_gene: NA; v_gene: TRBV30; abundance: NA; CDR3aa: CAWSVRVDQPQHF; CDR3nt: TGTGCCTGGAGTGTCAGGGTAGATCAGCCCCAGCATTTT
j_gene: TRBJ1-2; d_gene: TRBD1; v_gene: TRBV2; abundance: once; CDR3aa: CASRDRVSYGYTF; CDR3nt: TGTGCCAGCAGGGACAGGGTCAGCTATGGCTACACCTTC
j_gene: TRBJ2-7; d_gene: NA; v_gene: TRBV7-3; abundance: NA; CDR3aa: CASSPRGCLPCGGEQYF; CDR3nt: TGTGCCAGCAGCCCTAGAGGCTGCCTCCCCTGTGGGGGCGAGCAGTACTTC
j_gene: TRBJ2-3; d_gene: TRBD2; v_gene: TRBV6-4; abundance: few; CDR3aa: CASSDLAGTDTQYF; CDR3nt: TGTGCCAGCAGTGACCTAGCGGGCACAGATACGCAGTATTTT
j_gene: TRBJ2-1; d_gene: TRBD2; v_gene: TRBV5-4; abundance: NA; CDR3aa: CASSPRGLADEQFF; CDR3nt: TGTGCCAGCAGCCCCCGGGGACTAGCCGATGAGCAGTTCTTC
j_gene: TRBJ2-3; d_gene: NA; v_gene: TRBV29-1; abundance: NA; CDR3aa: CSVDGVADTQYF; CDR3nt: TGCAGCGTTGATGGGGTGGCAGATACGCAGTATTTT
j_gene: TRBJ1-2; d_gene: TRBD1; v_gene: TRBV7-9; abundance: once; CDR3aa: CASSGEHRDRVNYGYTF; CDR3nt: TGTGCCAGCAGCGGGGAACACCGGGACAGGGTTAACTATGGCTACACCTTC
j_gene: TRBJ1-4; d_gene: NA; v_gene: TRBV5-4; abundance: NA; CDR3aa: CASSLGGNTNEKLFF; CDR3nt: TGTGCCAGCAGCTTGGGGGGGAATACTAATGAAAAACTGTTTTTT
j_gene: TRBJ1-1; d_gene: NA; v_gene: TRBV27; abundance: NA; CDR3aa: CASSFRGQNTEAFF; CDR3nt: TGTGCCAGCAGTTTTAGAGGGCAGAACACTGAAGCTTTCTTT
j_gene: TRBJ1-5; d_gene: NA; v_gene: TRBV5-5; abundance: NA; CDR3aa: CASSLSPSNQPQHF; CDR3nt: TGTGCCAGCAGCTTATCCCCGAGCAATCAGCCCCAGCATTTT
j_gene: TRBJ2-7; d_gene: NA; v_gene: TRBV2; abundance: NA; CDR3aa: CASSEPGKGSYEQYF; CDR3nt: TGTGCCAGCAGTGAACCGGGGAAGGGGTCCTACGAGCAGTACTTC
j_gene: TRBJ1-3; d_gene: TRBD1; v_gene: TRBV30; abundance: NA; CDR3aa: CAWSNGGQGNTIYF; CDR3nt: TGTGCCTGGAGTAACGGGGGACAGGGTAACACCATATATTTT
j_gene: TRBJ2-7; d_gene: TRBD1; v_gene: TRBV5-5; abundance: NA; CDR3aa: CASSRDRDGEQYF; CDR3nt: TGTGCCAGCAGTCGCGACAGGGATGGGGAGCAGTACTTC
j_gene: TRBJ2-1; d_gene: NA; v_gene: TRBV7-9; abundance: NA; CDR3aa: CASSPSVDSWDEQFF; CDR3nt: TGTGCCAGCAGCCCGAGCGTTGACAGTTGGGATGAGCAGTTCTTC
j_gene: TRBJ1-2; d_gene: NA; v_gene: TRBV19; abundance: few; CDR3aa: CASRRTERYYGYTF; CDR3nt: TGTGCCAGTAGACGGACAGAACGCTACTATGGCTACACCTTC
j_gene: TRBJ2-6; d_gene: NA; v_gene: TRBV13; abundance: NA; CDR3aa: CASSLDGYSGANVLTF; CDR3nt: TGTGCCAGCAGCTTGGACGGCTACTCTGGGGCCAACGTCCTGACTTTC
j_gene: TRBJ1-2; d_gene: NA; v_gene: TRBV28; abundance: NA; CDR3aa: CASSFRTAGVIYGYTF; CDR3nt: TGTGCCAGCAGTTTTCGGACGGCAGGAGTCATCTATGGCTACACCTTC
j_gene: TRBJ1-4; d_gene: NA; v_gene: TRBV15; abundance: NA; CDR3aa: CATSRTPGSRWEKLFF; CDR3nt: TGTGCCACCAGCAGAACGCCGGGATCACGATGGGAAAAACTGTTTTTT
j_gene: TRBJ1-1; d_gene: NA; v_gene: TRBV4-1; abundance: NA; CDR3aa: CASSLFMNTEAFF; CDR3nt: TGCGCCAGCAGCCTATTTATGAACACTGAAGCTTTCTTT
j_gene: TRBJ2-1; d_gene: TRBD2; v_gene: TRBV7-2; abundance: NA; CDR3aa: CASSPVMGLAGYNEQFF; CDR3nt: TGTGCCAGCAGCCCAGTAATGGGACTAGCGGGCTACAATGAGCAGTTCTTC
j_gene: TRBJ2-6; d_gene: TRBD2; v_gene: TRBV5-1; abundance: NA; CDR3aa: CASSYWTSGSSGANVLTF; CDR3nt: TGCGCCAGCAGCTACTGGACTAGCGGTAGCTCTGGGGCCAACGTCCTGACTTTC
j_gene: TRBJ2-1; d_gene: TRBD1; v_gene: TRBV10-3; abundance: NA; CDR3aa: CAISSLTGDNEQFF; CDR3nt: TGTGCCATCAGCTCCTTGACAGGGGACAATGAGCAGTTCTTC
j_gene: TRBJ2-1; d_gene: NA; v_gene: TRBV6-4; abundance: few; CDR3aa: CASSAGDSYNEQFF; CDR3nt: TGTGCCAGCAGCGCAGGGGACTCCTACAATGAGCAGTTCTTC
j_gene: TRBJ2-2; d_gene: TRBD1; v_gene: TRBV7-9; abundance: NA; CDR3aa: CASSPAPWGQVYTGELFF; CDR3nt: TGTGCCAGCAGCCCCGCGCCCTGGGGACAGGTGTACACCGGGGAGCTGTTTTTT
j_gene: TRBJ1-6; d_gene: TRBD1; v_gene: TRBV10-3; abundance: NA; CDR3aa: CAISEDRDSPLHF; CDR3nt: TGTGCCATCAGTGAGGACAGGGATTCACCCCTCCACTTT
j_gene: TRBJ2-1; d_gene: TRBD2; v_gene: TRBV6-5; abundance: NA; CDR3aa: CASSYTAGGPSEQFF; CDR3nt: TGTGCCAGCAGTTACACAGCGGGAGGGCCTAGTGAGCAGTTCTTC
j_gene: TRBJ2-1; d_gene: TRBD2; v_gene: TRBV7-2; abundance: NA; CDR3aa: CASSFTLAGGPGDEQFF; CDR3nt: TGTGCCAGCAGCTTCACCTTAGCGGGAGGGCCTGGGGATGAGCAGTTCTTC
j_gene: TRBJ2-7; d_gene: NA; v_gene: TRBV9; abundance: NA; CDR3aa: CASSLQVGARYEQYF; CDR3nt: TGTGCCAGCAGTCTCCAGGTAGGGGCTCGATACGAGCAGTACTTC
j_gene: TRBJ2-7; d_gene: NA; v_gene: TRBV4-2; abundance: NA; CDR3aa: CASSLEGGLLYEQYF; CDR3nt: TGTGCCAGCAGCTTGGAGGGGGGTCTACTCTACGAGCAGTACTTC
j_gene: TRBJ1-2; d_gene: NA; v_gene: TRBV30; abundance: NA; CDR3aa: CACRDNHNYGYTF; CDR3nt: TGTGCCTGCCGGGACAACCACAACTATGGCTACACCTTC
j_gene: TRBJ1-4; d_gene: TRBD1; v_gene: TRBV7-2; abundance: NA; CDR3aa: CASSLQGAEEKLFF; CDR3nt: TGTGCCAGCAGCCTACAGGGGGCGGAAGAAAAACTGTTTTTT
j_gene: TRBJ2-2; d_gene: NA; v_gene: TRBV11-2; abundance: NA; CDR3aa: CASSLGGAQGGELFF; CDR3nt: TGTGCCAGCAGCCTAGGAGGGGCCCAGGGTGGGGAGCTGTTTTTT
j_gene: TRBJ2-7; d_gene: TRBD1; v_gene: TRBV2; abundance: NA; CDR3aa: CASSETGGRAYEQYF; CDR3nt: TGTGCCAGCAGTGAAACAGGGGGCAGGGCCTACGAGCAGTACTTC
j_gene: TRBJ2-7; d_gene: TRBD2; v_gene: TRBV6-5; abundance: NA; CDR3aa: CASSLQAGGPYEQYF; CDR3nt: TGTGCCAGCAGTTTACAAGCGGGAGGGCCCTACGAGCAGTACTTC
j_gene: TRBJ2-2; d_gene: TRBD2; v_gene: TRBV27; abundance: NA; CDR3aa: CASSPSPTSGGNTGELFF; CDR3nt: TGTGCCAGCAGTCCGTCCCCCACTAGCGGGGGGAACACCGGGGAGCTGTTTTTT
j_gene: TRBJ2-7; d_gene: NA; v_gene: TRBV29-1; abundance: NA; CDR3aa: CSVGVGSYEQYF; CDR3nt: TGCAGCGTTGGTGTCGGATCCTACGAGCAGTACTTC